This TCR beta chain comes out of a study of shared clonotypes between healthy human individuals. Study-wide results and limits: Sample collection involved blood only; tissue repertoires are likely different. Represented diversity (both genetic and exposure-history) was limited by the small number of donors. Among a handful of donors, approximately 5% of naive CD4 clonotypes were found in common.

The germline V and J ends were trimmed by 6 bases and 2 bases, with 11 bases remaining between them. In germline, CDR1 is WSHSY, CDR2 SAAADI. This CDR3 is built from 13 residues. CD45RO-negative CD8 cells positively selected for CCR7 made up the naive population, which excluded terminally differentiated effector memory CD45RA+ cells. Details on this clone: Its antigen is unidentified.

Using immunoSEQ multiplex PCR, the repertoire was profiled, and TCRdb retains in-frame clones only, with some absent. The table shows under 2,000,000 clones, with roughly 95% occurring only once. The genes are TRBV10-2 and TRBJ2-7, with no clear D. The source is a man younger than 35 in good health. Source material: naive CD8+ T cells sorted from blood. CDR3 nucleotide sequence: TGCGCCAGCAGGGCGGACCTTGCCTACGAGCAGTACTTC. Translated: CASRADLAYEQYF.